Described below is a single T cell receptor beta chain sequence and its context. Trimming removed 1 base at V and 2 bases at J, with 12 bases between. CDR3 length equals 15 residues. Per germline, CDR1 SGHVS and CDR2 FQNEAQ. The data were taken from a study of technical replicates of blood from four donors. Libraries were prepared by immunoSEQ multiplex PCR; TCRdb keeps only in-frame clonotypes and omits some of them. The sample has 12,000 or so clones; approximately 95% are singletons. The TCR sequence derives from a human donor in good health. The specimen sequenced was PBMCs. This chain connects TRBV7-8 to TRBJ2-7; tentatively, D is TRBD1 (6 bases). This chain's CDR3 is CASSLEQGFPYEQYF. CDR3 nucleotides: TGTGCCAGCAGCTTAGAACAGGGCTTTCCCTACGAGCAGTACTTC.